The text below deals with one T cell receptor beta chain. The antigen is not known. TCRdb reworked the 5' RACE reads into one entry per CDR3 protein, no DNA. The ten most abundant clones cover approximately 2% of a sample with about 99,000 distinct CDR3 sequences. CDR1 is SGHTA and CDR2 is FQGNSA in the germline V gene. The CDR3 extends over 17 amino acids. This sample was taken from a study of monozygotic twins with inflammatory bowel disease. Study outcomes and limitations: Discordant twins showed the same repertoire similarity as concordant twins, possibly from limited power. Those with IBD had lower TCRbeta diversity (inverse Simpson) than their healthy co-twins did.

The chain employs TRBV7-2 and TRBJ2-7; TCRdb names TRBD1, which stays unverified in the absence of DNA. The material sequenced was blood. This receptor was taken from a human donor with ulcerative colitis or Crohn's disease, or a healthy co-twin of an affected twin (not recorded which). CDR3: CASSLQFTGSEGYEQYF.